This is a list of T cell receptor beta chains from one sample in a study of blood T cell repertoires in COVID-19. Clones were read by immunoSEQ multiplex PCR, and TCRdb kept only the in-frame ones, dropping some. The sample shows some 97,000 clones, 92% of them seen only once. Sequencing used peripheral blood. The receptors originated from an older man with acute or convalescent COVID-19. The CDR3 runs from the conserved cysteine through the conserved F or W. D genes are given only for firm matches. Clone size is stated in some rows and not others, as once, few, many or a class when expanded.

TRBJ2-1	TRBV5-1	NA	TRBD1	15	TGCGCCAGCAGCCTCGGACAGGGGTCCTACAATGAGCAGTTCTTC	CASSLGQGSYNEQFF
TRBJ2-7	TRBV5-3	NA	TRBD2	14	TGTGCCAGAAGCTGGGGACTAGCGGGTGACGAGCAGTACTTC	CARSWGLAGDEQYF
TRBJ1-4	TRBV18	few	TRBD1	14	TGTGCCAGCTCCGTGGACAGGGGTAATGAAAAACTGTTTTTT	CASSVDRGNEKLFF
TRBJ1-1	TRBV5-1	NA	NA	13	TGCGCCAGCGGGGGACAAGCGAACACTGAAGCTTTCTTT	CASGGQANTEAFF
TRBJ1-4	TRBV6-2/TRBV6-3	NA	TRBD1	14	TGTGCCAGCAGTCACGGGACAGGGAACGAAAAACTGTTTTTT	CASSHGTGNEKLFF
TRBJ2-1	TRBV5-8	NA	NA	14	TGTGCCAGCAGCGGGCGAGCGGGTGGCTCCGGACAGTTCTTC	CASSGRAGGSGQFF
TRBJ2-5	TRBV5-4	NA	TRBD1	13	TGTGCCAGCACCCAGACAGGGTTCGAGACCCAGTACTTC	CASTQTGFETQYF
TRBJ2-4	TRBV2	NA	NA	12	TGTGCCAGCAGTGATCAAAAAAACATTCAGTACTTC	CASSDQKNIQYF
TRBJ1-3	TRBV11-2	NA	NA	13	TGTGCCAGCAGCCCCTGGGAGGGAAACACCATATATTTT	CASSPWEGNTIYF
TRBJ2-7	TRBV21-1	NA	NA	14	TGTGCCAGCACACGAAGAGGTGAGGCCTACGAGCAGTACTTC	CASTRRGEAYEQYF
TRBJ1-4	TRBV7-9	NA	NA	15	TGTGCCAGCAGCTTAGCCCGACAGGTCTCTGAAAAACTGTTTTTT	CASSLARQVSEKLFF
TRBJ2-7	TRBV14	NA	NA	16	TGTGCCAGCAGCCAAGGGCTAGAAGGTCTACTCTACGAGCAGTACTTC	CASSQGLEGLLYEQYF
TRBJ1-4	TRBV15	NA	TRBD1	14	TGTGCAACTAAAGCAGGGGGGACGGATGAAAAACTGTTTTTT	CATKAGGTDEKLFF
TRBJ1-5	TRBV6-5	NA	NA	14	TGTGCCAGCAGTATGGACAGAGGCAATCAGCCCCAGCATTTT	CASSMDRGNQPQHF
TRBJ1-1	TRBV13	NA	NA	14	TGTGCCAGCAGCCCCCAGCCAGGGCAAACTGAAGCTTTCTTT	CASSPQPGQTEAFF
TRBJ1-2	TRBV27	few	TRBD1	15	TGTGCCAGCAGTCCTCGGACAGGCACCAATCGTGGCTACACCTTC	CASSPRTGTNRGYTF
TRBJ2-2	TRBV5-1	NA	TRBD1	17	TGCGCCAGCAGCTCTCCGGGACAGAGTTCGAACACCGGGGAGCTGTTTTTT	CASSSPGQSSNTGELFF
TRBJ1-5	TRBV28	NA	NA	11	TGTGCCAGCAGTGGAGGCCAGCCCCAGCATTTT	CASSGGQPQHF
TRBJ2-1	TRBV27	once	TRBD2	14	TGTGCCAGCAGTCCGGGACTAGCATACAATGAGCAGTTCTTC	CASSPGLAYNEQFF
TRBJ2-2	TRBV2	once	TRBD1	14	TGTGCCGGTTCCGGGACAGGGAACACCGGGGAGCTGTTTTTT	CAGSGTGNTGELFF
TRBJ2-5	TRBV29-1	NA	NA	13	TGCAGCGTTTCTAGGTTAGCGTTGGAGACCCAGTACTTC	CSVSRLALETQYF
TRBJ2-5	TRBV18	NA	NA	13	TGTGCCAGCTCCTCAGGGGTCCAAGAGACCCAGTACTTC	CASSSGVQETQYF
TRBJ2-7	TRBV13	NA	TRBD2	14	TGTGCCAGCAGCTTAGGTAGCGGGAGTACCGAGCAGTACTTC	CASSLGSGSTEQYF
TRBJ1-2	TRBV4-2	NA	NA	14	TGTGCCAGCAGCCAAGAGCGTCGCCAGGGAGGCTACACCTTC	CASSQERRQGGYTF
TRBJ2-2	TRBV19	NA	NA	14	TGTGCCAGTAGTATAAGTCTAGGGGGCGGGGAGCTGTTTTTT	CASSISLGGGELFF
TRBJ1-2	TRBV5-1	NA	NA	13	TGCGCCAGCACAGCTGAAGGGGCATATGGCTACACCTTC	CASTAEGAYGYTF
TRBJ1-1	TRBV18	NA	NA	16	TGTGCCAGCTCACCATCGATCAGGTCCTCGAACACTGAAGCTTTCTTT	CASSPSIRSSNTEAFF
TRBJ1-4	TRBV4-1	NA	NA	15	TGCGCCAGCAGCCCTTTAGGGACTTCTGATGAAAAACTGTTTTTT	CASSPLGTSDEKLFF
TRBJ1-2	TRBV5-5	NA	NA	15	TGTGCCAGCAGCTTGTCGGCAGGGTTTAACTATGGCTACACCTTC	CASSLSAGFNYGYTF
TRBJ1-1	TRBV29-1	once	NA	12	TGCAGCGTTGGCCAGGTGAACACTGAAGCTTTCTTT	CSVGQVNTEAFF
TRBJ1-1	TRBV2	NA	TRBD1	14	TGTGCCAGCACTGAAGGGACAGCGAACACTGAAGCTTTCTTT	CASTEGTANTEAFF
TRBJ2-6	TRBV19	NA	NA	17	TGTGCCAGTAGTACAGGCTCCGTGAGCTCTGGGGCCAACGTCCTGACTTTC	CASSTGSVSSGANVLTF
TRBJ1-1	TRBV18	NA	NA	17	TGTGCCAGCTCACCACAAGACAGCTTGTTTATGAACACTGAAGCTTTCTTT	CASSPQDSLFMNTEAFF
TRBJ2-3	TRBV25-1	NA	TRBD1	14	TGTGCCAGCAGTGATCACAGGGGGCGAGATACGCAGTATTTT	CASSDHRGRDTQYF
TRBJ1-2	TRBV24-1	NA	NA	13	TGTGCCACCAGTGATCCAAGGGACACGGGCTACACCTTC	CATSDPRDTGYTF
TRBJ2-2	TRBV5-1	once	TRBD2	17	TGCGCCAGCAGCCCGCTCGTCATTAGCGGGGGATTCGGGGAGCTGTTTTTT	CASSPLVISGGFGELFF
TRBJ2-1	TRBV6-2/TRBV6-3	few	TRBD2	14	TGTGCCAGCAGCCAAGCGGGGGGCGGGAATGAGCAGTTCTTC	CASSQAGGGNEQFF